Listed below are T cell receptor beta chains from one sample, sequenced in a study of Graves' ophthalmopathy and Graves' hyperthyroidism. MiXCR was run by TCRdb on the multiplex PCR reads, yielding one entry per CDR3 protein. Of about 640,000 distinct CDR3 sequences in the sample, roughly two fifths were seen once. What was sequenced was peripheral blood. The receptors originated from an adult man with Graves' ophthalmopathy. Each CDR3 is given with its conserved first and last residue. The order of the fields is J gene, clone size, D gene, V gene, CDR3 DNA, CDR3 protein. The D gene is left open where the match is weak. Part of the rows lack a size; the others show once, few, many or a class for expanded clones.

j_call: TRBJ1-1; clone_size: few; d_call: NA; v_call: TRBV2; cdr3_nt: TGTGCCAGCAGTGAAGAGGGTGGCAGGGGCGCTTTCTTT; cdr3_aa: CASSEEGGRGAFF
j_call: TRBJ1-5; clone_size: NA; d_call: NA; v_call: TRBV5-1; cdr3_nt: TGCGCCAGCAGCTTTGAGTGGGACGGTTCCCATCAGCCCCAGCATTTT; cdr3_aa: CASSFEWDGSHQPQHF
j_call: TRBJ2-2; clone_size: many; d_call: NA; v_call: TRBV25-1; cdr3_nt: TGTGCCAGCAGTGAATTGGGTGTGGTTTCAGCGAACACCGGGGAGCTGTTTTTT; cdr3_aa: CASSELGVVSANTGELFF
j_call: TRBJ2-7; clone_size: NA; d_call: TRBD2; v_call: TRBV7-3; cdr3_nt: TGTGCCTTACTGTCGGGGGGTCCCTACGAGCAGTACTTC; cdr3_aa: CALLSGGPYEQYF
j_call: TRBJ2-7; clone_size: NA; d_call: NA; v_call: TRBV4-3; cdr3_nt: TGCGCCAGCAGCCAAGTACCGGGGTTTAGCTACGAGCAGTACTTC; cdr3_aa: CASSQVPGFSYEQYF
j_call: TRBJ2-2; clone_size: NA; d_call: TRBD2; v_call: TRBV5-1; cdr3_nt: TGCGCCAGCAATTCGGGACTAGCGGGAGTTATCGGGGAGCTGTTTTTT; cdr3_aa: CASNSGLAGVIGELFF
j_call: TRBJ1-4; clone_size: NA; d_call: TRBD1; v_call: TRBV15; cdr3_nt: TGTGCCACCAGCAGAGGGAGGGACAGCGAAAAACTGTTTTTT; cdr3_aa: CATSRGRDSEKLFF
j_call: TRBJ2-7; clone_size: many; d_call: TRBD1; v_call: TRBV2; cdr3_nt: TGTGCCAGCAGGAGGACAGGGGACTCCTACGAGCAGTACTTC; cdr3_aa: CASRRTGDSYEQYF
j_call: TRBJ2-5; clone_size: few; d_call: TRBD2; v_call: TRBV2; cdr3_nt: TGTGCCAGCAAAGGGAGGGGCCAAGAGACCCAGTACTTC; cdr3_aa: CASKGRGQETQYF
j_call: TRBJ1-3; clone_size: NA; d_call: NA; v_call: TRBV7-2; cdr3_nt: TGTGCCAGCAGCTTAGCGGGGGCGGTCAACTATGGCTACACCATATATTTT; cdr3_aa: CASSLAGAVNYGYTIYF
j_call: TRBJ2-3; clone_size: NA; d_call: TRBD2; v_call: TRBV2; cdr3_nt: TGTGCCAGCAGGGGGGGACTAGCGGGGGGGCAACGGGATACGCAGTATTTT; cdr3_aa: CASRGGLAGGQRDTQYF
j_call: TRBJ1-2; clone_size: NA; d_call: TRBD1; v_call: TRBV29-1; cdr3_nt: TGCAGCGTCGAAGGGGGCGACTATGGCTACACCTTC; cdr3_aa: CSVEGGDYGYTF
j_call: TRBJ2-7; clone_size: few; d_call: TRBD1; v_call: TRBV11-2; cdr3_nt: TGTGCCAGCCAACAGGCCCAGGGGGTCGAGCAGTACTTC; cdr3_aa: CASQQAQGVEQYF
j_call: TRBJ1-1; clone_size: many; d_call: NA; v_call: TRBV6-1; cdr3_nt: TGTGCCAGCACTCCTGCGGTGAGCACTGAAGCTTTCTTT; cdr3_aa: CASTPAVSTEAFF
j_call: TRBJ2-7; clone_size: many; d_call: NA; v_call: TRBV19; cdr3_nt: TGTGCCAGTAGCACCCAGGGGCCCCCCTACGAGCAGTACTTC; cdr3_aa: CASSTQGPPYEQYF
j_call: TRBJ2-5; clone_size: many; d_call: TRBD2; v_call: TRBV2; cdr3_nt: TGTGCCAGCAGTGAAAGTCCAGCGGGGGGGCCAAAGACCCAGTACTTC; cdr3_aa: CASSESPAGGPKTQYF
j_call: TRBJ2-5; clone_size: NA; d_call: NA; v_call: TRBV29-1; cdr3_nt: TGCAGCGCCGGAGCAGAAGAGACCCAGTACTTC; cdr3_aa: CSAGAEETQYF
j_call: TRBJ2-5; clone_size: NA; d_call: TRBD2; v_call: TRBV10-3; cdr3_nt: TGTGCCATCAGTGCTACAGGGACTAGCTCTCAGACCCAGTACTTC; cdr3_aa: CAISATGTSSQTQYF
j_call: TRBJ1-3; clone_size: few; d_call: NA; v_call: TRBV7-2; cdr3_nt: TGTGCCAGCAGCTTAGAGGGGGGCAGCCCTCACTCTGGAAACACCATATATTTT; cdr3_aa: CASSLEGGSPHSGNTIYF
j_call: TRBJ2-2; clone_size: many; d_call: NA; v_call: TRBV7-8; cdr3_nt: TGTGCCAGCAGCTTAGGGGGGAACACCGCCGAGCTGTTTTTT; cdr3_aa: CASSLGGNTAELFF
j_call: TRBJ1-2; clone_size: many; d_call: TRBD1; v_call: TRBV12-3/TRBV12-4; cdr3_nt: TGTGCCAGCAGTCCACGACAGGGTGACTACTATGGCTACACCTTC; cdr3_aa: CASSPRQGDYYGYTF
j_call: TRBJ2-7; clone_size: many; d_call: NA; v_call: TRBV6-1; cdr3_nt: TGTGCCAGCAGTGACGATGCAGGGGGGTCCTACGAGCAGTACTTC; cdr3_aa: CASSDDAGGSYEQYF
j_call: TRBJ2-1; clone_size: NA; d_call: NA; v_call: TRBV7-8; cdr3_nt: TGTGCCAGCAGCCCTAGATCCTACAATGAGCAGTTCTTC; cdr3_aa: CASSPRSYNEQFF
j_call: TRBJ1-2; clone_size: few; d_call: NA; v_call: TRBV30; cdr3_nt: TGTGCCTGGAATGACCTCACGGGGATTTACACCTTC; cdr3_aa: CAWNDLTGIYTF
j_call: TRBJ1-1; clone_size: NA; d_call: TRBD1; v_call: TRBV25-1; cdr3_nt: TGTGCCAGTACCAGACAGGGTTTCAGCACTGAAGCTTTCTTT; cdr3_aa: CASTRQGFSTEAFF
j_call: TRBJ2-3; clone_size: NA; d_call: NA; v_call: TRBV11-2; cdr3_nt: TGTGCCAGCAGCCCTAGCGTGGCAGATACGCAGTATTTT; cdr3_aa: CASSPSVADTQYF
j_call: TRBJ1-6; clone_size: many; d_call: NA; v_call: TRBV10-3; cdr3_nt: TGTGCCATCAAAGGGCCGGGGAGCTCACCCCTCCACTTT; cdr3_aa: CAIKGPGSSPLHF
j_call: TRBJ1-1; clone_size: many; d_call: NA; v_call: TRBV13; cdr3_nt: TGTGCCAGCAGCTTAGGCCTCAGGGGCATGAACACTGAAGCTTTCTTT; cdr3_aa: CASSLGLRGMNTEAFF
j_call: TRBJ2-5; clone_size: once; d_call: NA; v_call: TRBV10-3; cdr3_nt: TGTGCCATCAGTCTCACAGGGACGCAAGAGACCCAGTACTTC; cdr3_aa: CAISLTGTQETQYF
j_call: TRBJ2-7; clone_size: many; d_call: NA; v_call: TRBV20-1; cdr3_nt: TGCAGTGCTAGCTGGGACTACGAGCAGTACTTC; cdr3_aa: CSASWDYEQYF
j_call: TRBJ2-7; clone_size: few; d_call: TRBD1; v_call: TRBV7-9; cdr3_nt: TGCGCCAGCAGCCAAAATCCGGGACAGGGGTCCTACGAGCAGTACTTC; cdr3_aa: CASSQNPGQGSYEQYF